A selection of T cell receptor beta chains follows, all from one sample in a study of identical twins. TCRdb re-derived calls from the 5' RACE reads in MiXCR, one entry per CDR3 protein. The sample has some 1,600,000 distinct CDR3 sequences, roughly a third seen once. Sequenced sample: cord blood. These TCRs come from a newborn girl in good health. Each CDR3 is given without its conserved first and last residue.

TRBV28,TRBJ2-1,ASGNSGRKTKDEQF
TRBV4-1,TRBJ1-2,ASRTWRGRNYGYT
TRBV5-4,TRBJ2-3,ASSPRLAGGLSTDTQY
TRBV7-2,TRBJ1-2,ASSPGFRSGYT
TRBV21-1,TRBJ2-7,ASSNVSGRVLYEQY
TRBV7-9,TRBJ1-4,ASSLAAGPNEKLF
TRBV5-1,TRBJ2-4,ASSLGGRTDIQY
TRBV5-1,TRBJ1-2,ASRGRITTDGYT
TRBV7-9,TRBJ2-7,ASSLVGTGLLY
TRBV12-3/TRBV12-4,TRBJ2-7,ASSLGGINEQY
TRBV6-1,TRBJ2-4,ASGPGSVGNIQY
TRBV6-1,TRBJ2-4,ASSEADRVQY
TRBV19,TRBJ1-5,ASSAGTGVVLSNQPQH
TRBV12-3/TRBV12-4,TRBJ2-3,ASSIGLAHSTDTQY
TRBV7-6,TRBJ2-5,ASNLFSLETQY
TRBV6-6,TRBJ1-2,ASSSPRHLNYGYT
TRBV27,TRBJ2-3,ASSLRVVSTDTQY
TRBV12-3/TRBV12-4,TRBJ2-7,ASTSRNTYEQY
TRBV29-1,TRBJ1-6,SVSTAANSPLH
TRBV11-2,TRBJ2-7,ASSLDAPSEQY
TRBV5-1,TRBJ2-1,ASRRWGGVNNEQF
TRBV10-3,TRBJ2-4,AISGGVQAKNIQY